This entry lists 9 T cell receptor beta chains sequenced from one sample in a study of blood T cell repertoires in COVID-19 (dated by TCRdb to about 2020). Libraries came from the immunoSEQ multiplex PCR assay. TCRdb carries this immuneACCESS record with in-frame sequences only. Its versions omit some clonotypes, under half of them owing to an unresolved V gene in the studies checked, with the rest unexplained. Recorded for this sample are approximately 77,000 clones; approximately 79% of them occurred a single time. The ten largest clonotypes hold 16% of the sample. Sequencing input: peripheral blood. The origin of the receptors is a man aged 70 or older with active or convalescent COVID-19.

Remarks on this clone: At the DNA level, this CDR3 is encoded by other sequences in the same sample as well. The rearrangement links TRBV30 to TRBJ2-3; D gene unclear. V was shortened by 0 bases and J by 4 bases, with 5 bases between the two germline ends. The CDR3 extends over 12 amino acids. Looked up from germline, CDR1 is GTSNPN and CDR2 is SVGIG (reference sequence). The CDR3 loop reads CAWSVSADTQYF. The CDR3 region has the DNA TGTGCCTGGAGTGTAAGCGCAGATACGCAGTATTTT. The full variable domain, with the rest looked up from reference TRBV30 and TRBJ2-3, is SQTIHQWPATLVQPVGSPLSLECTVEGTSNPNLYWYRQAAGRGLQLLFYSVGIGQISSEVPQNLSASRPQDRQFILSSKKLLLSDSGFYLCAWSVSADTQYFGPGTRLTVL.

CDR3 nucleotides: TGTGCCAGTAGTATGAGTGGGAGGGTCCAAGAGACCCAGTACTTC. Translating it yields CASSMSGRVQETQYF. The V call is TRBV19, the J call TRBJ2-5; 7 nucleotides agree with TRBD2. J lost 1 base, V lost 3 bases, and 5 bases had no gene match. From germline, CDR1 is LNHDA and CDR2 SQIVND (reference sequence). CDR3 length: 15 residues. The complete variable domain, with remaining parts taken from reference TRBV19 and TRBJ2-5, reads DGGITQSPKYLFRKEGQNVTLSCEQNLNHDAMYWYRQDPGQGLRLIYYSQIVNDFQKGDIAEGYSVSREKKESFPLTVTSAQKNPTAFYLCASSMSGRVQETQYFGPGTRLLVL.

The CDR3 DNA reads TGTGCCTGGAGTGCCTCACCAGGATCCGCTCAGCCCCAGCATTTT. Amino acid sequence: CAWSASPGSAQPQHF. This chain links TRBV30 with TRBJ1-5; D is uncertain. V was cut by 1 base and J by 6 bases, with 16 bases left in between. The CDR3 contains 15 residues. The germline V gene encodes CDR1 GTSNPN and CDR2 SVGIG (reference sequence).

The chain carries TRBV7-3 and TRBJ2-7; no reliable D call. V lost 0 bases, J lost 5 bases, and 14 bases lay in between. Germline V gene sequence: CDR1 SGHTA, CDR2 FQGTGA. The CDR3 is 15 amino acids. As DNA, the CDR3 is TGTGCCAGCAGCTTAACCGGTACGGTTGGAGACGAGCAGTACTTC. Protein: CASSLTGTVGDEQYF.

This clone was observed a handful of times. This rearrangement joins TRBV5-1 to TRBJ1-1; D gene ambiguous. This CDR3 region has 14 residues. The ends were cut back, 4 bases at V and 0 bases at J, with 10 bases in the middle. Germline V lookup: CDR1 SGHRS, CDR2 YFSETQ. In DNA, the CDR3 is TGCGCCAGCAGCGGAGGGTCATTGAACACTGAAGCTTTCTTT. It yields the protein CASSGGSLNTEAFF.

The chain is built from TRBV10-3 and TRBJ1-6, with a tentative D call TRBD1 (6 bases). Germline V lookup: CDR1 ENHRY, CDR2 SYGVKD. With 3 bases removed from V and 9 bases from J, the gap between germline ends came to 15 bases. This CDR3 is built from 15 residues. This chain's CDR3 is CAISDQRQASSPLHF. The CDR3 nucleotides are TGTGCCATCAGTGACCAAAGACAGGCTAGTTCACCCCTCCACTTT.

V gene TRBV3-1 (or the pseudogene TRBV3-2) combines with J gene TRBJ2-3, with D possibly TRBD2 on 6 matching bases. Per the germline V gene, CDR1 is LGHDT and CDR2 is YNNKEL (reference sequence). This CDR3 region has 17 residues. The V and J ends lost 1 base and 0 bases respectively, with 14 bases between them. The CDR3 protein is CASSQGIGAGSTDTQYF. The CDR3 nucleotides read TGTGCCAGCAGCCAAGGCATTGGGGCGGGGAGCACAGATACGCAGTATTTT.

The chain is built from TRBV3-1 (or the pseudogene TRBV3-2) and TRBJ2-1, with D possibly matching TRBD2 (7 bases). Per the germline V gene, CDR1 is LGHDT and CDR2 is YNNKEL (reference sequence). Trimming left V 1 base short and J 14 bases short, with 15 bases between. The CDR3 loop spans 13 amino acids. The CDR3 is CASSQAEGGLKFF. CDR3 coding DNA: TGTGCCAGCAGCCAAGCGGAGGGGGGGCTAAAGTTCTTC.

The chain employs TRBV7-3 and TRBJ2-3, with a weak D call TRBD2 (6 bases). Germline V CDR1 and CDR2: SGHTA, FQGTGA. Trimming took off 5 bases at V and 2 bases at J, with 17 bases between the two ends. The CDR3 covers 16 residues. The CDR3: CASSHNRDFPTDTQYF. CDR3 bases: TGTGCCAGCAGCCACAACCGGGACTTTCCCACAGATACGCAGTATTTT. The entire variable domain, with the rest obtained from reference TRBV7-3 and TRBJ2-3, is as follows: GAGVSQTPSNKVTEKGKYVELRCDPISGHTALYWYRQSLGQGPEFLIYFQGTGAADDSGLPNDRFFAVRPEGSVSTLKIQRTERGDSAVYLCASSHNRDFPTDTQYFGPGTRLTVL.